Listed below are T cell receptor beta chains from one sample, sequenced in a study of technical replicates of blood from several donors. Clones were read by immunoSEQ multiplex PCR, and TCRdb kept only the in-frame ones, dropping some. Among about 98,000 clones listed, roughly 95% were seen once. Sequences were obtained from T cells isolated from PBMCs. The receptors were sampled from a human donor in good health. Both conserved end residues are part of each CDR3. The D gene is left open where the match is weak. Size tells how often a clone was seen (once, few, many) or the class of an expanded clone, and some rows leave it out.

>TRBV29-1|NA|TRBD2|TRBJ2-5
CSVGGTSGRETQYF
TGCAGCGTTGGTGGAACTAGCGGGCGAGAGACCCAGTACTTC
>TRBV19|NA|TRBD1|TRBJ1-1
CASSIDGPRQGLSEAFF
TGTGCCAGTAGTATAGATGGACCCCGACAGGGCCTCTCTGAAGCTTTCTTT
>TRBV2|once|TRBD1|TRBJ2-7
CASSPINQGAYEQYF
TGTGCCAGCAGCCCAATAAACCAGGGGGCCTACGAGCAGTACTTC
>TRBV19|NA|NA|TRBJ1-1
CASSRRGSMNTEAFF
TGTGCCAGTAGTAGAAGGGGGAGCATGAACACTGAAGCTTTCTTT
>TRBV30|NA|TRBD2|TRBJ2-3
CAWGTSGTDTQYF
TGTGCCTGGGGGACTAGCGGGACAGATACGCAGTATTTT
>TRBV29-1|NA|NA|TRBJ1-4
CSVVGTPTTNEKLFF
TGCAGCGTTGTGGGGACACCCACAACTAATGAAAAACTGTTTTTT
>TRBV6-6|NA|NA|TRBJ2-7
CATLGTDRNRAEQYF
TGTGCCACCCTAGGCACCGACAGGAATAGGGCCGAGCAGTACTTC
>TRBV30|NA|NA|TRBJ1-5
CAWSERSNQPQHF
TGTGCCTGGAGTGAGAGGAGCAATCAGCCCCAGCATTTT
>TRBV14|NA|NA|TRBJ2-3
CASSQHYTPDTQYF
TGTGCCAGCAGCCAACACTACACCCCAGATACGCAGTATTTT
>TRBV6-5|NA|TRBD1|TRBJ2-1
CASSPTGVPYNEQFF
TGTGCCAGCAGTCCTACAGGGGTCCCCTACAATGAGCAGTTCTTC
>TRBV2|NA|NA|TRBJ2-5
CASSGLAETEETQYF
TGTGCCAGCAGTGGTCTCGCGGAAACTGAAGAGACCCAGTACTTC
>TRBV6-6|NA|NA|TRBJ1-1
CASSYSTQGTEAFF
TGTGCCAGCAGTTACTCGACTCAGGGGACTGAAGCTTTCTTT
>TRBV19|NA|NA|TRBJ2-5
CASGQGRLETQYF
TGTGCCAGTGGCCAGGGGCGTTTGGAGACCCAGTACTTC